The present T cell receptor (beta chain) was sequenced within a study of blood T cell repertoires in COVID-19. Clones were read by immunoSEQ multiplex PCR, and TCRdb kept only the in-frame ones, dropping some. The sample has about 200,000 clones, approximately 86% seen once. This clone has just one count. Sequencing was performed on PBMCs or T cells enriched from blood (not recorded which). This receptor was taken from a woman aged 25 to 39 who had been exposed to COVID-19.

CDR3 bases: TGTGCCAGTAGTGTAGGACAGATTGAAGCTTTCTTT. This gives the protein CASSVGQIEAFF. The gene calls are TRBV19 and TRBJ1-1; D is perhaps TRBD1 (6 bases). With 5 bases removed from V and 7 bases from J, the gap between germline ends came to 11 bases. Germline V gene data show CDR1 as LNHDA and CDR2 as SQIVND (reference sequence). The CDR3 runs 12 residues.